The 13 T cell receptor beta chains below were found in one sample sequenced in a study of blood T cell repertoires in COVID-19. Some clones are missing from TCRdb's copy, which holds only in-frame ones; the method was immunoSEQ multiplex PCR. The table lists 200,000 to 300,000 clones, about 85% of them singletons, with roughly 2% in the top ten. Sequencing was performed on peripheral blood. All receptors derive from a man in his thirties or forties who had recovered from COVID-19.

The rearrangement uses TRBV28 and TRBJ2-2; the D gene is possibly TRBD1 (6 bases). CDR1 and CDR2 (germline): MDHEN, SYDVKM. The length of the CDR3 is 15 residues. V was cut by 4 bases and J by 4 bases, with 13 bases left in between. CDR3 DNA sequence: TGTGCCAGCAGTTCAGGGGATCGTAGCACCGGGGAGCTGTTTTTT. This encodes CASSSGDRSTGELFF.

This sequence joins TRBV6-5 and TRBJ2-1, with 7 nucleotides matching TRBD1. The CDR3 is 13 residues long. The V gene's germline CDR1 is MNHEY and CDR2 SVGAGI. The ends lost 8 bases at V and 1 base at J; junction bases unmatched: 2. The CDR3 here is CASHRGSYNEQFF. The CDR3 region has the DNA TGTGCCAGCCACAGGGGATCCTACAATGAGCAGTTCTTC.

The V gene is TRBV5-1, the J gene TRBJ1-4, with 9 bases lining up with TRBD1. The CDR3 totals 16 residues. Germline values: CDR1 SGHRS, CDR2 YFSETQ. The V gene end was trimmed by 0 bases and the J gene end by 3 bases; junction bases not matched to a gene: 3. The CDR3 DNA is TGCGCCAGCAGCTTGGGGGACAGGGCGGCTAATGAAAAACTGTTTTTT. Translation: CASSLGDRAANEKLFF.

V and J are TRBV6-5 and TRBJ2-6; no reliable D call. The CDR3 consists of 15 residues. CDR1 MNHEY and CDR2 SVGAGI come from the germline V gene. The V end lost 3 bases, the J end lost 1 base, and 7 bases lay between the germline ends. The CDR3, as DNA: TGTGCCAGCAGTTATACGGTTTCTGGGGCCAACGTCCTGACTTTC. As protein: CASSYTVSGANVLTF.

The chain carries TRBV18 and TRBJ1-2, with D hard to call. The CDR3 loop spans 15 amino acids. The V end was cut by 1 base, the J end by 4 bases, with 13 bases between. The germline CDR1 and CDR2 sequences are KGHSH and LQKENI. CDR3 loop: CASSPRVGNAYGYTF. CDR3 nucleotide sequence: TGTGCCAGCTCACCACGGGTCGGGAATGCCTATGGCTACACCTTC.

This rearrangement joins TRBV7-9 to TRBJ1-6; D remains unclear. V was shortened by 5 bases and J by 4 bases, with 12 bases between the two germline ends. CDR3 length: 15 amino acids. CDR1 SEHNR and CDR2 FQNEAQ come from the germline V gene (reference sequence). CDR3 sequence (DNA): TGTGCCAGCAGCGCATCTGAGGCGTATAATTCACCCCTCCACTTT. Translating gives CASSASEAYNSPLHF.

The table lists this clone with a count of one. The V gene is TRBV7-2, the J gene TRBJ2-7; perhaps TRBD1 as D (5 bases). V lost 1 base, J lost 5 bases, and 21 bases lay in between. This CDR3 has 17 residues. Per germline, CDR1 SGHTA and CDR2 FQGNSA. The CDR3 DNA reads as TGTGCCAGCAGCTTAGTTCTGCTGTCAGGGCGAATCCACGAGCAGTACTTC. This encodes CASSLVLLSGRIHEQYF.

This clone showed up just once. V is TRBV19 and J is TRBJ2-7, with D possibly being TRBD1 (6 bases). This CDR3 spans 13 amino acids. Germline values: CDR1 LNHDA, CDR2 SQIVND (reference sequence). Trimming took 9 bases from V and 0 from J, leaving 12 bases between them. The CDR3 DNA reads TGTGCCAGCAGCAAGACAGGCTCCTACGAGCAGTACTTC. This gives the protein CASSKTGSYEQYF.

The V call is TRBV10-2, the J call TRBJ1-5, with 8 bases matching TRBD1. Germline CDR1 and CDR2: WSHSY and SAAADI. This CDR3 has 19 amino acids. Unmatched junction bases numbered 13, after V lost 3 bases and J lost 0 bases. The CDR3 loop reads CASSDGRAGGVYSNQPQHF. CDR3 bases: TGCGCCAGCAGTGACGGGCGGGCAGGGGGCGTCTATAGCAATCAGCCCCAGCATTTT.

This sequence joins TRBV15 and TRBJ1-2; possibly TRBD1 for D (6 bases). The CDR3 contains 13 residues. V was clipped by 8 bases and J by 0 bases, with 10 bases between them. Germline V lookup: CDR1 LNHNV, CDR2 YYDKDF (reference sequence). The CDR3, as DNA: TGTGCCACCGCCGAGGGGGCTAACTATGGCTACACCTTC. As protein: CATAEGANYGYTF.

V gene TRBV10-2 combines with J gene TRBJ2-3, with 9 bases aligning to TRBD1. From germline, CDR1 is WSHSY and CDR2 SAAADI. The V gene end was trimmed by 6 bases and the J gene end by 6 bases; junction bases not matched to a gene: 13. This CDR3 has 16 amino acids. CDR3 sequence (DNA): TGCGCCAGCAGCAACAGGGGGCGCTTAATTGAGGATACGCAGTATTTT. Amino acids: CASSNRGRLIEDTQYF.

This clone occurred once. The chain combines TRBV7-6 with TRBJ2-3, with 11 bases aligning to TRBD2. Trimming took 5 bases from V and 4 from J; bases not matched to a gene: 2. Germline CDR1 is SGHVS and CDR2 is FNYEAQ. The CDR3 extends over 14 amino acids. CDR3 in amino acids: CASSPGLAADTQYF. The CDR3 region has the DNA TGTGCCAGCAGCCCGGGACTAGCGGCAGATACGCAGTATTTT.

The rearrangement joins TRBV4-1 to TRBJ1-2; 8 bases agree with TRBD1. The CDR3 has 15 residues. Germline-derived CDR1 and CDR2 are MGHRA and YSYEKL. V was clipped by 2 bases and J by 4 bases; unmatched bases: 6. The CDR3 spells CASSQLPGGRYGYTF. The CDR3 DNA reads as TGCGCCAGCAGCCAACTTCCAGGGGGCCGCTATGGCTACACCTTC.